This entry lists 10 T cell receptor beta chains sequenced from one sample in a study of shared clonotypes between healthy human individuals. Assay used: immunoSEQ multiplex PCR; TCRdb lists only in-frame clones, some missing. The data show some 1.5 million clones, with around 98% seen just once and about 0.45% held by the top ten. The sequencing input was naive CD4+ T cells sorted from blood. Subset noted: CD45RA+ positively selected. These receptors all come from a man aged 25 to 45 in good health.

This clone was seen a single time. The chain is built from TRBV5-4 and TRBJ2-3; possible D gene TRBD2, 5 bases. The CDR3 length is 14 residues. Germline CDR1 reads SGHNT; CDR2 reads YYREEE (reference sequence). V shed 4 bases and J shed 2 bases, with 11 bases lying between them. CDR3 residues: CASSLGGPTDTQYF. Written as DNA, the CDR3 is TGTGCCAGCAGCCTCGGAGGACCCACAGATACGCAGTATTTT. The entire variable domain, with the rest obtained from reference TRBV5-4 and TRBJ2-3, is as follows: ETGVTQSPTHLIKTRGQQVTLRCSSQSGHNTVSWYQQALGQGPQFIFQYYREEENGRGNFPPRFSGLQFPNYSSELNVNALELDDSALYLCASSLGGPTDTQYFGPGTRLTVL.

The CDR3 spells CASSLTAGRAGELFF. The CDR3 coding sequence is TGTGCCAGCAGCTTAACGGCAGGGAGGGCCGGGGAGCTGTTTTTT. V gene TRBV7-9 combines with J gene TRBJ2-2, with TRBD2 matching 7 bases. CDR1 and CDR2 (germline): SEHNR, FQNEAQ (reference sequence). J lost 6 bases, V lost 2 bases, and 6 bases had no gene match. CDR3 length equals 15 residues.

V gene TRBV29-1 combines with J gene TRBJ1-4; a possible D gene is TRBD1 (5 bases). Trimming shortened V by 4 bases and J by 5 bases, and 8 bases separated the two germline ends. Germline lookup yields CDR1 SQVTM and CDR2 ANQGSEA. The CDR3 sequence is 12 residues long. CDR3 bases: TGCAGCGTTGCCCAGGGAAATGAAAAACTGTTTTTT. It specifies CSVAQGNEKLFF.

This chain connects TRBV2 to TRBJ2-1; 14 nucleotides agree with TRBD2. The CDR3 runs 18 residues. The germline gives CDR1 SNHLY, CDR2 FYNNEI. J lost 7 bases, V lost 6 bases, and 14 bases had no gene match. The CDR3 spells CASRDAGTSGRRRNEQFF. For the CDR3, the DNA is TGTGCCAGCAGGGACGCCGGGACTAGCGGGAGACGAAGGAATGAGCAGTTCTTC.

CDR3 protein: CASSLPGLATYNEQFF. The CDR3, as DNA: TGTGCCAGCAGCTTGCCGGGGCTAGCGACCTACAATGAGCAGTTCTTC. This chain links TRBV5-6 with TRBJ2-1; possibly TRBD2 for D (6 bases). The germline V gene has CDR1 SGHDT and CDR2 YYEEEE. The CDR3 extends over 16 amino acids. V was pared by 1 base and J by 2 bases, with 13 bases between.

A few counts support this clone. CDR3 coding DNA: TGCAGCGTGGTAACTCAACTCACTGCTGAAGCTTTCTTT. This codes for CSVVTQLTAEAFF. The J gene is TRBJ1-1, the V gene TRBV29-1; D unclear. Trimming stripped 6 bases from V and 6 bases from J, with 17 bases between. Germline V gene sequence: CDR1 SQVTM, CDR2 ANQGSEA. There are 13 residues in the CDR3. The whole variable domain, filled in from reference TRBV29-1 and TRBJ1-1, reads SAVISQKPSRDICQRGTSLTIQCQVDSQVTMMFWYRQQPGQSLTLIATANQGSEATYESGFVIDKFPISRPNLTFSTLTVSNMSPEDSSIYLCSVVTQLTAEAFFGQGTRLTVV.

V usage is TRBV19 and J usage is TRBJ1-1; D gene ambiguous. V was cut by 4 bases and J by 4 bases, with 13 bases left in between. Per the germline V gene, CDR1 is LNHDA and CDR2 is SQIVND (reference sequence). This CDR3 is 14 amino acids long. The CDR3 DNA reads as TGTGCCAGTAGTAATACCTGGGCCTTCACTGAAGCTTTCTTT. Its protein product is CASSNTWAFTEAFF.

This clone came up once. The V and J genes are TRBV7-9 and TRBJ2-5; D remains unclear. Germline CDR1 is SEHNR and CDR2 is FQNEAQ (reference sequence). The CDR3 has 14 residues. Trimming removed 4 bases at V and 4 bases at J, with 13 bases between. CDR3 sequence reads: CASSSRTAGETQYF. The DNA for the CDR3 is TGTGCCAGCAGCTCACGGACGGCAGGAGAGACCCAGTACTTC.

This chain connects TRBV5-1 to TRBJ1-1; D gene unclear. The CDR3 totals 16 residues. V gave up 0 bases and J gave up 0 bases, with 12 bases separating them. Germline V gives CDR1 SGHRS, CDR2 YFSETQ. CDR3 sequence: CASSLVGKNMNTEAFF. The CDR3 DNA is TGCGCCAGCAGCTTGGTGGGCAAGAACATGAACACTGAAGCTTTCTTT.

The V and J genes are TRBV7-3 and TRBJ1-1; D not certain. The V gene lost 1 base and the J gene lost 7 bases, with 10 bases spanning the gap. CDR1 and CDR2 (germline): SGHTA, FQGTGA. This CDR3 has 13 residues. CDR3 residues: CASSLSVLDEAFF. CDR3 DNA sequence: TGTGCCAGCAGCTTAAGTGTTCTGGATGAAGCTTTCTTT. Full variable domain (missing parts from reference TRBV7-3 and TRBJ1-1): GAGVSQTPSNKVTEKGKYVELRCDPISGHTALYWYRQSLGQGPEFLIYFQGTGAADDSGLPNDRFFAVRPEGSVSTLKIQRTERGDSAVYLCASSLSVLDEAFFGQGTRLTVV.